The 5 T cell receptor beta chains below were found in one sample sequenced in a study of early T cells in non-severe SARS-CoV-2 infection. Each CDR3 protein gets one entry after TCRdb re-called the 5' RACE reads with MiXCR. The table has approximately 81,000 distinct CDR3 sequences, roughly 13% seen once. Material: whole blood. The receptors were sampled from an adult who was a healthcare worker with PCR-confirmed SARS-CoV-2 infection or an uninfected control (not recorded which).

This CDR3 reads CASRTRQGIDEQYF. The CDR3 bases are TGTGCCAGCAGAACCCGACAGGGAATTGACGAGCAGTACTTC. The rearrangement uses TRBV6-6 and TRBJ2-7, with 7 bases matching TRBD1. The germline CDR1 and CDR2 sequences are MNHNY and SVGAGI (reference sequence). The trim removed 6 bases at V and 5 bases at J, leaving 10 bases unmatched. This CDR3 comprises 14 residues.

This sequence joins TRBV7-9 and TRBJ1-1; D is possibly TRBD1 (5 bases). From germline, CDR1 is SEHNR and CDR2 FQNEAQ (reference sequence). The CDR3 runs 14 residues. Trimming pared 4 bases from V and 2 bases from J, leaving 11 bases between. The chain's CDR3 is CASSSTQGNTEAFF. The CDR3 DNA follows: TGTGCCAGCAGCTCGACGCAGGGCAACACTGAAGCTTTCTTT.

This clonotype was seen more than once but under ten times. This sequence joins TRBV5-1 and TRBJ2-5, with D possibly matching TRBD1 (6 bases). This CDR3 contains 13 residues. V lost 0 bases and J 4 bases, leaving 7 bases between the germline ends. Per germline, CDR1 SGHRS and CDR2 YFSETQ. CDR3 nucleotide sequence: TGCGCCAGCAGCTTGGGACAGGCAGAGACCCAGTACTTC. This encodes CASSLGQAETQYF.

V gene TRBV6-2 or TRBV6-3 combines with J gene TRBJ1-3; no firm D call. Deletions cut 1 base from V and 4 bases from J, with 5 bases between. From germline, CDR1 is MNHEY and CDR2 SVGEGT. The CDR3 totals 13 residues. CDR3 sequence reads: CASSYFSGNTIYF. The DNA of the CDR3 is TGTGCCAGCAGTTACTTTTCCGGAAACACCATATATTTT.

The V gene is TRBV28, the J gene TRBJ1-1; D is ambiguous. The V end was cut by 7 bases, the J end by 0 bases, with 18 bases between. The CDR3 is made up of 16 amino acids. Germline CDR1 MDHEN, CDR2 SYDVKM. CDR3 sequence: CASNPFGRFLNTEAFF. The CDR3 DNA follows: TGTGCCAGCAACCCTTTCGGACGGTTTTTGAACACTGAAGCTTTCTTT.